These 9 T cell receptor beta chains were sequenced from one sample in a study of CD8 T cells in ankylosing spondylitis. TCRdb analysed the 5' RACE reads with MiXCR anew, one entry per CDR3 protein. This sample has 200,000 to 250,000 distinct CDR3 sequences; approximately 12% occur once, and the top ten carry less than 7.5%. What was sequenced was blood, either unsorted or a sorted T cell fraction (not recorded which). These receptor sequences come from a male donor with ankylosing spondylitis or in good health (not recorded which).

This clonotype was observed many times. The V call is TRBV5-1, the J call TRBJ1-4, with 7 bases matching TRBD1. The CDR3 is 14 residues long. Germline lookup yields CDR1 SGHRS and CDR2 YFSETQ. The J segment lost 7 bases and the V segment lost 3 bases, leaving 6 bases of the junction unmatched. This CDR3 is CASSSRTGSEKLFF. In DNA, the CDR3 is TGCGCCAGCAGCTCCCGGACAGGTTCTGAAAAACTGTTTTTT.

This clonotype appeared many times. CDR3 protein: CASSYPRAGGGTGELFF. CDR3 DNA sequence: TGTGCCAGCAGCTACCCCAGAGCGGGGGGAGGAACCGGGGAGCTGTTTTTT. The chain couples TRBV7-2 to TRBJ2-2; 9 nucleotides align to TRBD2. This CDR3 has 17 amino acids. Germline V gene lookup returns CDR1 SGHTA and CDR2 FQGNSA. Trimming cost V 4 bases and J 5 bases; bases outside gene matches: 11.

The chain combines TRBV7-9 with TRBJ1-5, with D unclear. Germline V CDR1 and CDR2: SEHNR, FQNEAQ (reference sequence). This CDR3 contains 13 residues. Trimming removed 1 base at V and 5 bases at J, with 6 bases between. The CDR3 bases are TGTGCCAGCAGCTTAGGTCCGGATCAGCCCCAGCATTTT. It encodes CASSLGPDQPQHF.

This clonotype was recorded at least ten times. The genes are TRBV28 and TRBJ2-1; D is perhaps TRBD1 (5 bases). The germline V and J ends were trimmed by 6 bases and 2 bases, with 23 bases remaining between them. The germline gives CDR1 MDHEN, CDR2 SYDVKM. This CDR3 region has 18 residues. The CDR3 is CASRDRSYKGRAYNEQFF. The CDR3 nucleotides are TGTGCCAGCAGGGATAGAAGTTATAAGGGGCGCGCCTACAATGAGCAGTTCTTC.

This clonotype has at least ten counts. The rearrangement joins TRBV5-1 to TRBJ2-5, with D perhaps TRBD2 (5 bases). V was shortened by 1 base and J by 4 bases, with 5 bases between the two germline ends. The length of the CDR3 is 12 residues. CDR1 and CDR2 from the germline V gene are SGHRS and YFSETQ. DNA of the CDR3: TGCGCCAGCAGCTTGACTAGAGAGACCCAGTACTTC. Translation: CASSLTRETQYF.

There are many counts of this clonotype. The gene calls are TRBV5-1 and TRBJ2-7; 7 bases are a match to TRBD2. The germline V gene encodes CDR1 SGHRS and CDR2 YFSETQ. V shed 2 bases, J shed 6 bases, and the junction held 8 bases outside the gene matches. The CDR3 covers 14 residues. The chain's CDR3 is CASSLLRENVEQYF. The CDR3 bases are TGCGCCAGCAGCTTATTGCGGGAGAACGTCGAGCAGTACTTC.

At least ten counts were recorded for this clonotype. The chain has TRBV3-1 and TRBJ1-5, with 7 bases fitting TRBD1. The CDR3 covers 15 residues. Trimming cost V 3 bases and J 4 bases; bases outside gene matches: 6. Germline assignment: CDR1 LGHDT and CDR2 YNNKEL (reference sequence). The CDR3 loop reads CASSHPGQKNQPQHF. CDR3 bases: TGTGCCAGCAGCCACCCGGGACAGAAAAATCAGCCCCAGCATTTT.

This clonotype was seen many times. V and J are TRBV27 and TRBJ1-1; D is unclear. CDR3 length equals 13 residues. The V end lost 0 bases, the J end lost 5 bases, and 7 bases lay between the germline ends. The V gene's germline CDR1 is MNHEY and CDR2 SMNVEV (reference sequence). The CDR3 loop is CASSLSPWTEAFF. The CDR3 coding sequence is TGTGCCAGCAGTTTATCCCCTTGGACTGAAGCTTTCTTT.

This clonotype was seen a few times. J is TRBJ2-2 and V is TRBV18, with 7 positions matching TRBD2. Unmatched junction bases numbered 5, after V lost 1 base and J lost 6 bases. Germline V CDR1 and CDR2: KGHSH, LQKENI. The CDR3 is made up of 15 amino acids. CDR3 sequence reads: CASSPLTGGAGELFF. CDR3 in DNA: TGTGCCAGCTCACCACTTACGGGAGGTGCCGGGGAGCTGTTTTTT. Full variable domain (outside the CDR3, taken from reference TRBV18 and TRBJ2-2): NAGVMQNPRHLVRRRGQEARLRCSPMKGHSHVYWYRQLPEEGLKFMVYLQKENIIDESGMPKERFSAEFPKEGPSILRIQQVVRGDSAAYFCASSPLTGGAGELFFGEGSRLTVL.